This paragraph covers one T cell receptor (beta chain) sequence. The data were taken from a study of blood T cell repertoires in COVID-19. The CDR3 is 13 amino acids. Germline-derived CDR1 and CDR2 are SGHRS and YFSETQ. V dropped 9 bases and J dropped 3 bases, with 12 bases sitting between them. The protocol was immunoSEQ multiplex PCR, while the TCRdb copy is restricted to in-frame clones and leaves out a portion. This table has under 200,000 clones, around nine tenths appearing once. This chain joins TRBV5-1 and TRBJ2-2, with TRBD1 as a possible D gene (6 bases). The source material was peripheral blood. The receptor was isolated from a man between 18 and 35 years old with active or convalescent COVID-19. The CDR3 protein is CATQGGDTGELFF. In DNA, the CDR3 is TGCGCCACTCAAGGGGGTGACACCGGGGAGCTGTTTTTT.